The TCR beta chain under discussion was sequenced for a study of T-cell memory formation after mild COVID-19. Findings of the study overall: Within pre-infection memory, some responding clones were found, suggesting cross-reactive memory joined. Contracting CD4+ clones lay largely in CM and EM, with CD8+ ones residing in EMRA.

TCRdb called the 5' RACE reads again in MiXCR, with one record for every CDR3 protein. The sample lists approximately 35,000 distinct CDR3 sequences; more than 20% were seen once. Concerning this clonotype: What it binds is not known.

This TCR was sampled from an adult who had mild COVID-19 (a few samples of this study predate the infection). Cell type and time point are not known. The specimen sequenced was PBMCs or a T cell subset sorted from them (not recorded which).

In DNA form, the CDR3 reads TGTGCCAGCAGCCAAGATTGGGATGGCTACACCTTC. This encodes CASSQDWDGYTF. The chain employs TRBV3-1 and TRBJ1-2; no clear D. Trimming stripped 0 bases from V and 6 bases from J, with 5 bases between. Germline CDR1 reads LGHDT; CDR2 reads YNNKEL (reference sequence). The length of the CDR3 is 12 residues.